The 14 T cell receptor beta chains listed next were all sequenced from one sample in a study of blood T cell repertoires in COVID-19. The protocol was immunoSEQ multiplex PCR, while the TCRdb copy is restricted to in-frame clones and leaves out a portion. The table shows about 140,000 clones, with about nine tenths occurring only once. Source material: peripheral blood. The source is a human donor with COVID-19, enrolled during active disease. The donor label of this sample is uncertain.

CDR3 DNA: TGTGCCAGCAGTGAAGCGCAGGGTCCCAACGAGCAGTACTTC. Translating it yields CASSEAQGPNEQYF. The chain carries TRBV6-1 and TRBJ2-7; D is possibly TRBD1 (5 bases). Trimming pared 0 bases from V and 5 bases from J, leaving 11 bases between. The germline gives CDR1 MNHNS, CDR2 SASEGT. The CDR3 loop spans 14 amino acids.

V usage is TRBV12-5 and J usage is TRBJ2-3; 7 bases are shared with TRBD1. The germline gives CDR1 LGHNT, CDR2 FRNRAP. The CDR3 contains 13 residues. This chain's CDR3 is CASVGQAENTQYF. In DNA form, the CDR3 reads TGTGCGAGCGTAGGACAGGCGGAAAATACGCAGTATTTT.

Remarks on this clone: Other DNA sequences from this sample encode an identical CDR3 as well. The rearrangement links TRBV19 to TRBJ1-6; 7 bases agree with TRBD1. Germline assignment: CDR1 LNHDA and CDR2 SQIVND (reference sequence). V dropped 3 bases and J dropped 7; count of bases not matched to a gene: 0. The length of the CDR3 is 13 residues. Written as DNA, the CDR3 is TGTGCCAGTAGTATGACAGGGAATTCACCCCTCCACTTT. It yields the protein CASSMTGNSPLHF.

This clone appeared a single time. V usage is TRBV7-9 and J usage is TRBJ1-1; D call uncertain. The CDR3 contains 14 residues. Trimming took off 5 bases at V and 4 bases at J, with 14 bases between the two ends. Per germline, CDR1 SEHNR and CDR2 FQNEAQ (reference sequence). The CDR3: CASSPQDLGTEAFF. The CDR3 DNA reads TGTGCCAGCAGCCCCCAGGACTTGGGCACTGAAGCTTTCTTT.

This chain joins TRBV5-1 and TRBJ1-1; 9 bases line up with TRBD1. The V gene's germline CDR1 is SGHRS and CDR2 YFSETQ. The CDR3 covers 16 residues. With 0 bases clipped from V and 5 bases from J, the junction kept 8 bases outside the gene matches. The CDR3 is CASSLEPGQGNTEAFF. The CDR3 DNA is TGCGCCAGCAGCTTGGAACCGGGACAGGGTAATACTGAAGCTTTCTTT. Filled out from reference TRBV5-1 and TRBJ1-1, the complete variable domain reads KAGVTQTPRYLIKTRGQQVTLSCSPISGHRSVSWYQQTPGQGLQFLFEYFSETQRNKGNFPGRFSGRQFSNSRSEMNVSTLELGDSALYLCASSLEPGQGNTEAFFGQGTRLTVV.

J is TRBJ1-2 and V is TRBV6-5; the D is unclear. CDR1 is MNHEY, CDR2 SVGAGI, per germline. This CDR3 has 15 residues. Trimming cost V 7 bases and J 0 bases, with 15 bases left between them. The CDR3 protein is CASTNAGQANYGYTF. Here the CDR3 DNA reads TGTGCCAGCACCAACGCGGGTCAAGCTAACTATGGCTACACCTTC.

Here the CDR3 DNA reads TGTGCCAGCTCACCAAGGACAGGGGGCAATGAGCAGTTCTTC. Amino acids: CASSPRTGGNEQFF. The J gene is TRBJ2-1, the V gene TRBV18, with 10 bases fitting TRBD1. V shed 2 bases, J shed 6 bases, and the junction held 1 base outside the gene matches. CDR3 size: 14 residues. Germline V lookup: CDR1 KGHSH, CDR2 LQKENI.

This clone was recorded once. V gene TRBV7-8 combines with J gene TRBJ1-2, with D possibly TRBD1 on 6 matching bases. This CDR3 has 12 amino acids. Deletions cut 5 bases from V and 8 bases from J, with 12 bases between. Germline V lookup: CDR1 SGHVS, CDR2 FQNEAQ. The CDR3 is CASSLTDSGYTF. As DNA, the CDR3 is TGTGCCAGCAGCCTGACGGACAGCGGCTACACCTTC.

The V gene is TRBV14, the J gene TRBJ2-2; D is possibly TRBD1 (5 bases). CDR1 is SGHDN and CDR2 is FVKESK in the germline V gene. The CDR3 is 14 amino acids. V was shortened by 5 bases and J by 2 bases, with 9 bases between the two germline ends. The DNA for the CDR3 is TGTGCCAGCAGCTACAGGTTTAACACCGGGGAGCTGTTTTTT. It codes for CASSYRFNTGELFF.

V is TRBV24-1 and J is TRBJ1-6, with D possibly being TRBD1 (5 bases). There are 13 residues in the CDR3. The germline V gene has CDR1 KGHDR and CDR2 SFDVKD. V lost 3 bases to trimming and J lost 7 bases, with 6 bases between them. CDR3 bases: TGTGCCACCAGTGATCCAGGGAATTCACCCCTCCACTTT. It encodes CATSDPGNSPLHF.

This clone was seen just once. This chain links TRBV4-2 with TRBJ1-5, with D tentatively TRBD1 (6 bases). Germline CDR1 and CDR2: LGHNA and YNFKEQ. The CDR3 extends over 15 amino acids. Trimming left V 0 bases short and J 9 bases short, with 15 bases between. For the CDR3, the DNA is TGTGCCAGCAGCCAAGATCTAGGGCAGGGGCGGCCCCAGCATTTT. Amino acid sequence: CASSQDLGQGRPQHF.

This chain connects TRBV6-5 to TRBJ1-1; TRBD1 aligns across 9 bases. V dropped 6 bases and J dropped 5; count of bases not matched to a gene: 7. The CDR3 is 14 amino acids. Germline loops: CDR1 MNHEY, CDR2 SVGAGI. The CDR3 loop is CASSGQGPLTEAFF. CDR3 in DNA: TGTGCCAGCAGCGGACAGGGGCCCCTGACTGAAGCTTTCTTT.

The rearrangement joins TRBV6-5 to TRBJ2-7; 8 bases align to TRBD1. Unmatched junction bases numbered 12, after V lost 6 bases and J lost 5 bases. The CDR3 loop spans 15 amino acids. The germline gives CDR1 MNHEY, CDR2 SVGAGI. Here the CDR3 DNA reads TGTGCCAGCAGCCCCAGCCGGGACAGGTTCCACGAGCAGTACTTC. Translated, it gives CASSPSRDRFHEQYF.

The gene calls are TRBV9 and TRBJ1-6; tentatively, D is TRBD1 (5 bases). Germline assignment: CDR1 SGDLS and CDR2 YYNGEE. This CDR3 comprises 15 residues. The ends were cut back, 0 bases at V and 7 bases at J, with 11 bases in the middle. CDR3: CASSVETEPNSPLHF. The CDR3 DNA follows: TGTGCCAGCAGCGTAGAGACAGAACCGAATTCACCCCTCCACTTT.